This entry is about one T cell receptor (beta chain). This sample was included in a study of T cell changes during pregnancy in multiple sclerosis. Some clones are missing from TCRdb's copy, which holds only in-frame ones; the method was immunoSEQ multiplex PCR. This sample yields approximately 44,000 clones, of which 75% to 95% are seen a single time; approximately 0.7% belongs to the top ten. This CDR3 region has 16 residues. The rearrangement links TRBV1 to TRBJ2-7; TRBD2 reflects the table's D call only, with no check against the DNA. TRBV1 is a documented pseudogene. This TCR was recovered from a female donor with multiple sclerosis, enrolled in a pregnancy study. The source material was CD4+ T cells from peripheral blood mononuclear cells, sampled before pregnancy. The CDR3 DNA is TGCACCAAGGGACTAGCGGGGGGCCAAGGGTCCTACGAGCAGTACTTC. As protein: CTKGLAGGQGSYEQYF.